Presented here are 18 T cell receptor beta chains from one specimen sequenced in a study of vaccination and CD4 T cells after COVID-19 (dated by TCRdb to 2021 to 2024). The intended sense of this specimen's treatment or condition label: roughly 11-day PBMC culture with coronavirus spike peptide pools or control peptides (ViraFEST assay). Antigens of these TCRs are unknown. The library was obtained by PCR. Reads for this sample came from an Illumina iSeq 100. DNA from cultured CD4+ T cells underwent TCR sequencing with the Oncomine TCR Beta short-read assay at the Johns Hopkins FTIC core. TCRdb reran the public reads through fastp at Q25 and MiXCR, keeping productive beta chains. Each CDR3 protein gets just one entry, which takes the most common genes and DNA from the rows behind it. The sample table shows approximately 13,000 distinct CDR3 sequences, and roughly half are seen once. The ten largest clones add up to less than 20% of the sample.

Specimen: CD4+ T cells from blood, cultured in vitro. These receptors came from a human donor who had recovered from COVID-19.

The rearrangement joins TRBV27 to TRBJ1-5, with D possibly being TRBD1 (5 bases). The CDR3 has 18 amino acids. V lost 0 bases to trimming and J lost 6 bases, with 21 bases between them. Germline V gene lookup returns CDR1 MNHEY and CDR2 SMNVEV (reference sequence). DNA of the CDR3: TGTGCCAGCAGTTTATCAGGCGGGGGAGTTTTTCGAGGTCAGCCCCAGCATTTT. Its protein product is CASSLSGGGVFRGQPQHF.

The CDR3 is CAISPGEGRAEAFF. CDR3 bases: TGTGCCATCAGCCCGGGGGAGGGGCGGGCTGAAGCTTTCTTT. V and J are TRBV10-3 and TRBJ1-1; tentatively, D is TRBD1 (5 bases). Trimming removed 6 bases from V and 6 bases from J, with 17 bases in between. CDR3 length equals 14 residues. The germline V gene has CDR1 ENHRY and CDR2 SYGVKD.

The chain joins TRBV20-1 to TRBJ2-3; a possible D gene is TRBD2 (6 bases). Germline loops: CDR1 DFQATT, CDR2 SNEGSKA (reference sequence). The CDR3 has 13 amino acids. Trimming took 6 bases from V and 1 from J, leaving 11 bases between them. CDR3 loop: CSAPGGGTDTQYF. The CDR3 DNA follows: TGCAGTGCCCCAGGAGGGGGCACAGATACGCAGTATTTT.

The chain couples TRBV2 to TRBJ1-2; D is ambiguous. V was pared by 4 bases and J by 0 bases, with 6 bases between. Germline V gene lookup returns CDR1 SNHLY and CDR2 FYNNEI. CDR3 length equals 13 residues. CDR3 residues: CASSVDPNYGYTF. CDR3 DNA sequence: TGTGCCAGCAGTGTCGACCCTAACTATGGCTACACCTTC.

The gene calls are TRBV7-8 and TRBJ1-4; 10 positions match TRBD1. The germline V gene encodes CDR1 SGHVS and CDR2 FQNEAQ. The junction had 8 bases not matched to a gene; V was cut back by 5 bases and J by 8 bases. The CDR3 runs to 15 residues. The CDR3 sequence: CASSIRRDRGEKLFF. CDR3 nucleotides: TGTGCCAGCAGCATTAGAAGGGACAGGGGCGAAAAACTGTTTTTT.

This clonotype was picked up one time. The J gene is TRBJ2-2, the V gene TRBV12-3 or TRBV12-4, with D unresolved. The CDR3 extends over 14 amino acids. V was cut by 3 bases and J by 0 bases, with 5 bases left in between. The CDR3 sequence: CASSFSTNTGELFF. CDR3 DNA: TGTGCCAGCAGTTTTAGTACGAACACCGGGGAGCTGTTTTTT.

This clonotype was seen only once. The chain recombines TRBV28 with TRBJ2-7; tentatively, D is TRBD1 or TRBD2 (5 bases each). Deletions cut 5 bases from V and 6 bases from J, with 23 bases between. The CDR3 is made up of 16 amino acids. CDR1 and CDR2 (germline): MDHEN, SYDVKM. Here the CDR3 reads CASSAPGTPRESEQYF. CDR3 in DNA: TGTGCCAGCAGTGCCCCCGGGACCCCAAGGGAGTCCGAGCAGTACTTC.

This clonotype was recorded a few times. The genes are TRBV20-1 and TRBJ2-1, with 14 bases lining up with TRBD2. The V gene end was trimmed by 0 bases and the J gene end by 8 bases; junction bases not matched to a gene: 3. Germline assignment: CDR1 DFQATT and CDR2 SNEGSKA (reference sequence). The CDR3 is made up of 15 amino acids. Here the CDR3 reads CSARDQGLAGDEQFF. The CDR3 nucleotides are TGCAGTGCTAGAGATCAGGGACTAGCGGGAGATGAGCAGTTCTTC.

The J gene is TRBJ1-5, the V gene TRBV28; D gene unclear. The germline V and J ends were trimmed by 7 bases and 0 bases, with 4 bases remaining between them. Germline assignment: CDR1 MDHEN and CDR2 SYDVKM. The CDR3 sequence is 12 residues long. CDR3 bases: TGTGCCAGCACGGGTAGCAATCAGCCCCAGCATTTT. It yields the protein CASTGSNQPQHF.

V and J are TRBV9 and TRBJ1-1; 10 positions agree with TRBD1. Germline trimming cut 4 bases from V and 1 base from J; bases unmatched to any gene: 4. Germline values: CDR1 SGDLS, CDR2 YYNGEE. The CDR3 extends over 15 amino acids. The CDR3 protein is CASSPWTGGNTEAFF. CDR3 DNA: TGTGCCAGCAGCCCGTGGACAGGGGGGAACACTGAAGCTTTCTTT.

The rearrangement joins TRBV20-1 to TRBJ2-7; no clear D gene. Trimming cost V 3 bases and J 3 bases, with 15 bases left between them. The CDR3 has 14 amino acids. Germline CDR1 is DFQATT and CDR2 is SNEGSKA (reference sequence). CDR3 in DNA: TGCAGTGCTAGCGACCCGGGCAGAAACTACGAGCAGTACTTC. It codes for CSASDPGRNYEQYF.

In this sample, this clonotype turned up a few times. The rearrangement uses TRBV19 and TRBJ2-5; possible D gene TRBD1, 6 bases. Trimming stripped 8 bases from V and 2 bases from J, with 12 bases between. The CDR3 is 13 amino acids. The germline gives CDR1 LNHDA, CDR2 SQIVND (reference sequence). DNA for the CDR3: TGTGCCAGTGCATCCAGGGGTCAAGAGACCCAGTACTTC. Protein: CASASRGQETQYF.

This chain joins TRBV27 and TRBJ2-7, with D possibly matching TRBD2 (5 bases). With 8 bases removed from V and 9 bases from J, the gap between germline ends came to 26 bases. There are 15 residues in the CDR3. Germline V lookup: CDR1 MNHEY, CDR2 SMNVEV (reference sequence). The CDR3 here is CASQRNGGAVELQYF. The DNA of the CDR3 is TGTGCCAGCCAACGCAACGGAGGTGCCGTGGAGTTGCAGTACTTC.

J is TRBJ2-3 and V is TRBV4-3; 13 bases map to TRBD2. In germline, CDR1 is LGHNA, CDR2 YSLEER. The J segment lost 5 bases and the V segment lost 4 bases, leaving 3 bases of the junction unmatched. This CDR3 comprises 15 residues. Here the CDR3 reads CASSPTSGRGDTQYF. The CDR3 DNA follows: TGCGCCAGCAGCCCTACTAGCGGGAGGGGAGATACGCAGTATTTT.

The chain has TRBV6-2 or TRBV6-3 and TRBJ1-5, with 11 bases aligning to TRBD1. V shed 5 bases and J 6 bases; nucleotides not matched to a gene: 6. CDR1 and CDR2 (germline): MNHEY, SVGEGT. The CDR3 spans 15 residues. In DNA, the CDR3 is TGTGCCAGCAGTGGAGGACAGGGGGCACGTCAGCCCCAGCATTTT. Its protein product is CASSGGQGARQPQHF.

The CDR3 sequence: CASQVFGHEQFF. CDR3 DNA: TGTGCCAGCCAGGTCTTCGGGCATGAGCAGTTCTTC. The genes are TRBV7-9 and TRBJ2-1, with unresolved D. V was cut by 8 bases and J by 8 bases, with 13 bases left in between. This CDR3 spans 12 amino acids. The germline V gene encodes CDR1 SEHNR and CDR2 FQNEAQ (reference sequence).

The V call is TRBV20-1, the J call TRBJ2-1; D gene ambiguous. Trimming removed 0 bases at V and 5 bases at J, with 8 bases between. CDR3 size: 13 residues. Germline V CDR1 and CDR2: DFQATT, SNEGSKA (reference sequence). The CDR3, as DNA: TGCAGTGCTAGAGATGTTACCCACAATGAGCAGTTCTTC. Translated, it gives CSARDVTHNEQFF.

In nucleotides, the CDR3 is TGCGCCAGCAGCTTGGGGCAGGATAACTCACCCTATGGCTACACCTTC. This gives the protein CASSLGQDNSPYGYTF. The J gene is TRBJ1-2, the V gene TRBV5-1, with no clear D. V was trimmed by 0 bases and J by 4 bases, leaving 16 bases between them. Germline-derived CDR1 and CDR2 are SGHRS and YFSETQ. The CDR3 is 16 amino acids.